This T cell receptor (beta chain) was found in a study of blood T cell repertoires in COVID-19. Turning to the study itself: PBMCs, B-cell-depleted T cells, or T cells were the source of the cDNA or gDNA that made up the material.

Some clones are missing from TCRdb's copy, which holds only in-frame ones; the method was immunoSEQ multiplex PCR. In the table there are about 110,000 clones, roughly 76% of which are singletons. The CDR3 length is 14 residues. V shed 6 bases and J 7 bases; nucleotides not matched to a gene: 6. Germline CDR1 and CDR2: LGHNA and YSLEER. This chain uses TRBV4-3 with TRBJ1-6, with 7 bases identical to TRBD1. The TCR comes from a woman in her 70s with acute or convalescent COVID-19. Sequencing used peripheral blood. CDR3 in amino acids: CASRGDSLNSPLHF. The CDR3 DNA reads as TGCGCCAGCAGGGGGGACAGCCTGAATTCACCCCTCCACTTT.